This entry is about one TCR beta chain. Here immunoSEQ multiplex PCR was the method, and the copy in TCRdb shows in-frame clones only, minus some. Among approximately 310,000 clones, approximately 89% were seen once, and the ten largest hold roughly 7.1%. The sample originates from a study of blood T cell repertoires in COVID-19. V was cut by 0 bases and J by 6 bases, with 9 bases left in between. The CDR3 contains 14 residues. Germline CDR1 SGHNT, CDR2 YYREEE (reference sequence). The clonotype was recovered from a woman aged 45-65 years who had recovered from COVID-19. The J gene is TRBJ1-4, the V gene TRBV5-4, with unresolved D. The sequenced sample was peripheral blood. The CDR3: CASSLEGGYEKLFF. CDR3 DNA sequence: TGTGCCAGCAGCTTGGAAGGCGGTTATGAAAAACTGTTTTTT. The full variable domain, rest sourced from reference TRBV5-4 and TRBJ1-4, is ETGVTQSPTHLIKTRGQQVTLRCSSQSGHNTVSWYQQALGQGPQFIFQYYREEENGRGNFPPRFSGLQFPNYSSELNVNALELDDSALYLCASSLEGGYEKLFFGSGTQLSVL.